What follows are 16 T cell receptor beta chains derived from one specimen sequenced in a study of radiotherapy plus CTLA-4 blockade in lung cancer. Some clones are missing from TCRdb's copy, which holds only in-frame ones; the method was immunoSEQ multiplex PCR. The data hold 90,000 or so clones, with about four fifths observed a single time. Sequences were derived from peripheral blood, sampled from a patient treated with radiotherapy plus ipilimumab. Receptors were obtained from a human donor with non-small cell lung cancer who had stable disease on radiotherapy plus ipilimumab.

The J gene is TRBJ1-6, the V gene TRBV30, with D possibly being TRBD1 (6 bases). V lost 4 bases and J lost 7, with 14 bases in between. The CDR3 is 14 amino acids. Germline values: CDR1 GTSNPN, CDR2 SVGIG (reference sequence). The CDR3 DNA sequence: TGTGCCTGGAAGGGGGACGGCCCCAATTCACCCCTCCACTTT. Amino acids: CAWKGDGPNSPLHF.

The chain recombines TRBV28 with TRBJ1-2; D perhaps matches TRBD1 (5 bases). V was pared by 4 bases and J by 4 bases, with 16 bases between. The germline V gene has CDR1 MDHEN and CDR2 SYDVKM. This CDR3 contains 15 residues. The CDR3 DNA follows: TGTGCCAGCAGTTCAACCGGGCCAGGGTTCTATGGCTACACCTTC. Translation: CASSSTGPGFYGYTF.

The chain employs TRBV5-1 and TRBJ2-2; 8 positions agree with TRBD2. V lost 0 bases, J lost 5 bases, and 12 bases stayed unmatched. Germline V gene lookup returns CDR1 SGHRS and CDR2 YFSETQ. This CDR3 has 18 amino acids. The CDR3 DNA sequence: TGCGCCAGCAGCTTGGAGGGTAGCGGGAATGTAAGGACCGGGGAGCTGTTTTTT. It encodes CASSLEGSGNVRTGELFF.

The chain has TRBV5-1 and TRBJ2-1; TRBD2 matches 12 bases. The germline V gene encodes CDR1 SGHRS and CDR2 YFSETQ. The junction had 8 bases not matched to a gene; V was cut back by 4 bases and J by 6 bases. This CDR3 comprises 16 residues. The CDR3: CASSPNPGLAGNEQFF. The CDR3 bases are TGCGCCAGCAGCCCGAACCCGGGACTAGCGGGCAATGAGCAGTTCTTC.

The chain is built from TRBV28 and TRBJ2-7, with TRBD2 matching over 7 bases. This CDR3 is built from 15 residues. The V gene's germline CDR1 is MDHEN and CDR2 SYDVKM. J was trimmed by 0 bases and V by 3 bases; bases with no gene match: 5. The CDR3 reads CASSFWGGPSYEQYF. DNA for the CDR3: TGTGCCAGCAGTTTCTGGGGGGGTCCCTCCTACGAGCAGTACTTC.

This clone was counted only a few times. The V call is TRBV9, the J call TRBJ2-7; 7 bases map to TRBD2. From germline, CDR1 is SGDLS and CDR2 YYNGEE. With 0 bases clipped from V and 4 bases from J, the junction kept 7 bases outside the gene matches. The CDR3 is made up of 15 amino acids. This CDR3 reads CASSVAGSGPYEQYF. The CDR3 nucleotides are TGTGCCAGCAGCGTAGCGGGTAGCGGGCCATACGAGCAGTACTTC.

The chain employs TRBV19 and TRBJ1-2; no definite D call. CDR1 and CDR2 from the germline V gene are LNHDA and SQIVND (reference sequence). Trimming left V 5 bases short and J 3 bases short, with 19 bases between. The CDR3 sequence is 16 residues long. CDR3 protein: CASSSGDPTPYYGYTF. The CDR3 DNA reads TGTGCCAGTAGTTCCGGGGATCCCACTCCGTACTATGGCTACACCTTC.

V gene TRBV27 combines with J gene TRBJ1-1, with D unresolved. The CDR3 has 14 residues. The V gene lost 5 bases and the J gene lost 1 base, with 11 bases spanning the gap. Germline V CDR1 and CDR2: MNHEY, SMNVEV (reference sequence). CDR3 residues: CASSLIGENTEAFF. In nucleotides, the CDR3 is TGTGCCAGCAGTCTCATCGGAGAGAACACTGAAGCTTTCTTT.

The chain has TRBV2 and TRBJ2-6; TRBD1 is a possible D gene (6 bases). The ends were cut back, 4 bases at V and 0 bases at J, with 13 bases in the middle. This CDR3 is 17 amino acids long. Germline V gene data show CDR1 as SNHLY and CDR2 as FYNNEI. In DNA, the CDR3 is TGTGCCAGCAGTGTTGACAGGTTGCGCTCTGGGGCCAACGTCCTGACTTTC. Translating it yields CASSVDRLRSGANVLTF. Full variable domain (missing parts from reference TRBV2 and TRBJ2-6): EPEVTQTPSHQVTQMGQEVILRCVPISNHLYFYWYRQILGQKVEFLVSFYNNEISEKSEIFDDQFSVERPDGSNFTLKIRSTKLEDSAMYFCASSVDRLRSGANVLTFGAGSRLTVL.

The rearrangement uses TRBV28 and TRBJ1-1; TRBD1 aligns across 7 bases. Unmatched junction bases numbered 8, after V lost 3 bases and J lost 1 base. The CDR3 runs 16 residues. In germline, CDR1 is MDHEN, CDR2 SYDVKM. The CDR3 region is CASSFRMTGTNTEAFF. The CDR3 DNA is TGTGCCAGCAGTTTCAGAATGACAGGGACGAACACTGAAGCTTTCTTT.

The rearrangement uses TRBV7-6 and TRBJ2-2; 10 nucleotides agree with TRBD2. The CDR3 totals 16 residues. Germline V gene lookup returns CDR1 SGHVS and CDR2 FNYEAQ. V gave up 6 bases and J gave up 7 bases; unmatched junction bases: 11. The CDR3 is CASSPSGRAGDGELFF. The DNA of the CDR3 is TGTGCCAGCAGTCCGAGCGGGAGGGCCGGGGACGGGGAGCTGTTTTTT.

Turning to this clone: At one end the junction does not follow the germline gene, possibly because of a read error. The rearrangement joins TRBV13 to TRBJ2-3, with D hard to call. Germline loops: CDR1 PRHDT, CDR2 FYEKMQ (reference sequence). The CDR3 consists of 14 residues. CDR3 bases: TGTGCCAGCAGCCCTCTTCAGCGCACCGATACGCAGTATTTT. Its translation: CASSPLQRTDTQYF. Together with reference TRBV13 and TRBJ2-3, the CDR3 gives the full variable domain: AAGVIQSPRHLIKEKRETATLKCYPIPRHDTVYWYQQGPGQDPQFLISFYEKMQSDKGSIPDRFSAQQFSDYHSELNMSSLELGDSALYFCASSPLQRTDTQYFGPGTRLTVL.

This clone showed up just once. The chain is built from TRBV29-1 and TRBJ1-1, with a tentative D call TRBD1 (5 bases). Germline lookup yields CDR1 SQVTM and CDR2 ANQGSEA. This CDR3 contains 14 residues. The V and J ends lost 3 bases and 2 bases respectively, with 13 bases between them. In nucleotides, the CDR3 is TGCAGCGTTGAGGGGCCCACACTAAACACTGAAGCTTTCTTT. This encodes CSVEGPTLNTEAFF.

J is TRBJ1-4 and V is TRBV6-1, with D maybe TRBD1 (6 bases). The CDR3 has 15 amino acids. The V gene's germline CDR1 is MNHNS and CDR2 SASEGT. With 9 bases removed from V and 3 bases from J, the gap between germline ends came to 17 bases. CDR3: CASGDTGWSNEKLFF. The CDR3 DNA reads TGTGCCAGTGGAGACACAGGGTGGTCTAATGAAAAACTGTTTTTT.

This clone was observed a single time. The chain has TRBV11-2 and TRBJ2-3; a possible D gene is TRBD2 (6 bases). The CDR3 covers 16 residues. Germline CDR1 SGHAT, CDR2 FQNNGV. Deletions cut 5 bases from V and 0 bases from J, with 15 bases between. CDR3 in DNA: TGTGCCAGCAGCGCCCTGACAGCGGGCAGCACAGATACGCAGTATTTT. It is translated as CASSALTAGSTDTQYF.

The chain links TRBV4-2 to TRBJ2-3; D possibly corresponds to TRBD2 (7 bases). The germline V gene encodes CDR1 LGHNA and CDR2 YNFKEQ. This CDR3 region has 15 residues. The V end was cut by 1 base, the J end by 1 base, with 9 bases between. Here the CDR3 reads CASSQGGGRTDTQYF. The CDR3 nucleotides are TGTGCCAGCAGCCAAGGGGGGGGCCGCACAGATACGCAGTATTTT.